This T cell receptor (beta chain) originates from a study of T cells in Graves' hyperthyroidism and ophthalmopathy. Study findings and constraints: It was a median around seven months before onset that the model predicted ophthalmopathy. Blood shared most expanded thyroid clonotypes above 0.001.

The ends were cut back, 0 bases at V and 3 bases at J, with 8 bases in the middle. This CDR3 spans 14 amino acids. The V gene's germline CDR1 is ENHRY and CDR2 SYGVKD. This clonotype was seen many times. Its antigen is still unknown. TCR beta CDR3 regions were amplified from RNA transcripts. First-round RT-PCR with HTBI primers amplified the TCR CDR3 region. TCRdb re-called the multiplex PCR reads with MiXCR, one entry per CDR3 protein. Of roughly 110,000 distinct CDR3 sequences listed, 15% to 20% are singletons. This TCR was recovered from a woman aged 45-65 years with Graves' hyperthyroidism. Sequenced material: blood. V and J are TRBV10-3 and TRBJ2-5; perhaps TRBD1 as D (5 bases). The CDR3 coding sequence is TGTGCCATCAGTGAGTCGGGCAGGGAAGAGACCCAGTACTTC. Translating it yields CAISESGREETQYF.